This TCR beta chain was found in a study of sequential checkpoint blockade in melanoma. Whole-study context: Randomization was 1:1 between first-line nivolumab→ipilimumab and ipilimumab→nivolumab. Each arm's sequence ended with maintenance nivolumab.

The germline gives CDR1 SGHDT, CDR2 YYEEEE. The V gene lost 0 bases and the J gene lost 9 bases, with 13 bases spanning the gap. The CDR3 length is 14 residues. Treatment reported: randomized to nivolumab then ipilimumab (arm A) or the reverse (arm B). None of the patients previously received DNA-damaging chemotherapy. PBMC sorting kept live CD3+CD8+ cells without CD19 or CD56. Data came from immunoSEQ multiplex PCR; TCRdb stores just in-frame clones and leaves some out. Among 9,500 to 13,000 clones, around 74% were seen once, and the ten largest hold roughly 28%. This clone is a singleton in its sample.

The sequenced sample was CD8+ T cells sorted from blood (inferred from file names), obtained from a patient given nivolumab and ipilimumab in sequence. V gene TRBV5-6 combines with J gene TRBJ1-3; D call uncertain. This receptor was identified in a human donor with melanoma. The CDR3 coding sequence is TGTGCCAGCAGCTTGGGCGGTACACGGGGCACCATATATTTT. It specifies CASSLGGTRGTIYF.